One and the same sample provided the 3 T cell receptor beta chains below, sequenced in a study of technical replicates of blood from several donors. Generated by immunoSEQ multiplex PCR, the TCRdb table keeps only in-frame clones and is missing some. Among under 95,000 clones listed, around 94% were seen once. The sequencing input was T cells isolated from PBMCs. The receptors originated from a human donor in good health.

V gene TRBV5-1 combines with J gene TRBJ2-1, with 8 bases lining up with TRBD1. CDR3 length: 15 residues. Germline CDR1 SGHRS, CDR2 YFSETQ. With 4 bases clipped from V and 3 bases from J, the junction kept 6 bases outside the gene matches. CDR3 region: CASSAGTGDYNEQFF. CDR3 in DNA: TGCGCCAGCAGCGCGGGGACAGGAGACTACAATGAGCAGTTCTTC.

The gene calls are TRBV6-1 and TRBJ2-1, with 7 bases lining up with TRBD2. Germline values: CDR1 MNHNS, CDR2 SASEGT. CDR3 length: 17 amino acids. With 6 bases clipped from V and 3 bases from J, the junction kept 14 bases outside the gene matches. The CDR3 is CASRETLGTIYYNEQFF. As DNA, the CDR3 is TGTGCCAGCAGAGAAACTCTCGGGACTATCTACTACAATGAGCAGTTCTTC.

CDR3 bases: TGTGCCAGCAGCCTCGCCGCCGAACAGGGGGTCTATGGCTACACCTTC. Translated, it gives CASSLAAEQGVYGYTF. The J gene is TRBJ1-2, the V gene TRBV11-3; 8 bases line up with TRBD1. V was clipped by 5 bases and J by 4 bases; unmatched bases: 12. The CDR3 covers 16 residues. Looked up from germline, CDR1 is SGHNT and CDR2 is YENEEA.